The T cell receptor beta chain described here comes from a study of molecular identifiers for immune sequencing clone quantification. TCRdb analysed the PCR reads with MiXCR anew, one entry per CDR3 protein. The sample includes hundreds of thousands of distinct CDR3 sequences, around 20% of them seen just once. This CDR3 has 15 amino acids. CDR1 and CDR2 (germline): MDHEN, SYDVKM. The V segment lost 6 bases and the J segment 2 bases; nucleotides outside the gene matches: 7. The chain recombines TRBV28 with TRBJ1-5; 7 bases fit TRBD1. The source material was naive CD8+ T cells from blood, with Jurkat cell RNA spiked in. Subset reported: FACS-sorted CD8+CD4-CCR7+CD45RA+ naive T cells. The TCR originated in a human donor in good health. Some libraries in this study had Jurkat cell RNA spiked in. The CDR3 nucleotides read TGTGCCAGCAGATCCCGAGGACAGGGCAATCAGCCCCAGCATTTT. Its translation is CASRSRGQGNQPQHF. Looking up the rest from reference TRBV28 and TRBJ1-5 gives the full variable domain: DVKVTQSSRYLVKRTGEKVFLECVQDMDHENMFWYRQDPGLGLRLIYFSYDVKMKEKGDIPEGYSVSREKKERFSLILESASTNQTSMYLCASRSRGQGNQPQHFGDGTRLSIL.